Below are 10 T cell receptor beta chains sequenced from a single sample in a study of shared clonotypes between healthy human individuals. Terminally differentiated effector memory CD45RA+ cells were excluded by CCR7 positive selection of CD45RO-negative cells. Profiling relied on immunoSEQ multiplex PCR, and the TCRdb table lists in-frame clones only, not all of them. The table lists around 1,900,000 clones, 85% to 95% of them singletons. Source material: naive CD8+ T cells from PBMCs. All receptors come from a man aged 18 to 30 in good health. Some clones in this sample may be carry-over from other donors' samples.

A few counts support this clone. This specimen includes other DNA sequences encoding the same CDR3. The J gene is TRBJ1-1, the V gene TRBV6-5; D ambiguous. The CDR3 extends over 13 amino acids. The V end was cut by 0 bases, the J end by 0 bases, with 2 bases between. Germline loops: CDR1 MNHEY, CDR2 SVGAGI. The CDR3 coding sequence is TGTGCCAGCAGTTACTCCCTGAACACTGAAGCTTTCTTT. It specifies CASSYSLNTEAFF.

The rearrangement links TRBV14 to TRBJ2-1; TRBD2 is a possible D gene (6 bases). Trimming pared 2 bases from V and 0 bases from J, leaving 11 bases between. Per the germline V gene, CDR1 is SGHDN and CDR2 is FVKESK. CDR3 length: 16 residues. The DNA of the CDR3 is TGTGCCAGCAGCCAACGGCGGGGCAACTCCTACAATGAGCAGTTCTTC. Protein product: CASSQRRGNSYNEQFF.

The chain uses TRBV6-1 and TRBJ1-5; tentative D call: TRBD1 (6 bases). Trimming took off 3 bases at V and 3 bases at J, with 18 bases between the two ends. CDR1 is MNHNS and CDR2 is SASEGT in the germline V gene. The CDR3 has 17 amino acids. The CDR3 loop is CASSDPGGGGNNQPQHF. CDR3 in DNA: TGTGCCAGCAGTGACCCCGGGGGCGGGGGCAACAATCAGCCCCAGCATTTT.

The chain combines TRBV14 with TRBJ2-7, with 10 bases identical to TRBD2. Germline V gene data show CDR1 as SGHDN and CDR2 as FVKESK. V dropped 0 bases and J dropped 0; count of bases not matched to a gene: 11. The CDR3 is made up of 19 amino acids. This CDR3 is CASSQDRASGSLNSYEQYF. The CDR3, as DNA: TGTGCCAGCAGCCAAGATCGAGCTAGCGGGAGTCTTAACTCCTACGAGCAGTACTTC.

The rearrangement uses TRBV30 and TRBJ1-1; TRBD1 is a possible D gene (5 bases). This CDR3 has 12 amino acids. With 2 bases removed from V and 3 bases from J, the gap between germline ends came to 7 bases. Germline lookup yields CDR1 GTSNPN and CDR2 SVGIG (reference sequence). The CDR3 sequence is CAWSSGYTEAFF. CDR3 coding DNA: TGTGCCTGGAGTTCAGGGTACACTGAAGCTTTCTTT.

The chain combines TRBV4-1 with TRBJ2-5; TRBD2 aligns across 7 bases. With the DNA end fitting TRBJ2-7 better, the J assignment may be wrong. The germline V gene has CDR1 MGHRA and CDR2 YSYEKL. CDR3 length: 14 amino acids. The CDR3 protein is CASSPGGNSYEQYF. The CDR3 DNA reads as TGCGCCAGCAGCCCGGGGGGTAACTCCTACGAGCAGTACTTC.

The chain combines TRBV27 with TRBJ1-1; the D gene is possibly TRBD1 (6 bases). V was pared by 5 bases and J by 5 bases, with 12 bases between. CDR3 length: 13 residues. Looked up from germline, CDR1 is MNHEY and CDR2 is SMNVEV (reference sequence). The DNA of the CDR3 is TGTGCCAGCAGTGCAAGGGGGGGGACTGAAGCTTTCTTT. Encoded protein: CASSARGGTEAFF.

The genes are TRBV19 and TRBJ2-1; TRBD2 matches 8 bases. With V trimmed by 4 bases and J by 4 bases, 0 bases remained unmatched. Germline V gene lookup returns CDR1 LNHDA and CDR2 SQIVND (reference sequence). The CDR3 has 13 amino acids. CDR3 amino acids: CASSTSGYNEQFF. The CDR3 nucleotides are TGTGCCAGTAGTACTAGCGGGTACAATGAGCAGTTCTTC.

V and J are TRBV28 and TRBJ2-7; 11 positions match TRBD1. Germline V lookup: CDR1 MDHEN, CDR2 SYDVKM. CDR3 length: 15 residues. Trimming removed 6 bases from V and 4 bases from J; junction bases left unmatched: 8. CDR3 sequence reads: CASRKDRGRWYEQYF. CDR3 DNA sequence: TGTGCCAGCAGAAAGGACAGGGGGCGGTGGTACGAGCAGTACTTC.

The sample holds one count of this clone. The chain carries TRBV5-4 and TRBJ2-1, with 12 nucleotides matching TRBD2. CDR3 size: 15 residues. In germline, CDR1 is SGHNT, CDR2 YYREEE (reference sequence). V was pared by 2 bases and J by 5 bases, with 2 bases of the junction left unmatched. CDR3: CASSLRTSGDNEQFF. CDR3 nucleotides: TGTGCCAGCAGCTTACGGACTAGCGGGGACAATGAGCAGTTCTTC. Full variable domain (remainder filled in from reference TRBV5-4 and TRBJ2-1): ETGVTQSPTHLIKTRGQQVTLRCSSQSGHNTVSWYQQALGQGPQFIFQYYREEENGRGNFPPRFSGLQFPNYSSELNVNALELDDSALYLCASSLRTSGDNEQFFGPGTRLTVL.